A single TCR beta chain is shown here with its context. This specimen comes from a study of T cell changes during pregnancy in multiple sclerosis. CDR3 length: 16 amino acids. With 3 bases removed from V and 0 bases from J, the gap between germline ends came to 14 bases. Germline CDR1 and CDR2: LNHDA and SQIVND (reference sequence). TCRdb's table, derived via immunoSEQ multiplex PCR, lists solely in-frame clones and lacks some. The repertoire holds some 80,000 clones, with 92% as singletons. This chain joins TRBV19 and TRBJ1-1, with a weak D call TRBD1 (6 bases). The TCR originated in a female donor with multiple sclerosis, enrolled in a pregnancy study. The sequencing here drew on peripheral blood, taken before pregnancy. The CDR3 DNA is TGTGCCAGTAGTATGGGGGCAGGGGTCATGAACACTGAAGCTTTCTTT. Translating it yields CASSMGAGVMNTEAFF.